The present TCR beta chain was sequenced within a study of cytomegalovirus exposure and HLA in healthy donors. Background on the study: As released early, the data held roughly 85 million unique TCRs from HLA-typed donors. Whole-study results and caveats: Within an earlier analysis, most TCR beta V segments proved productive either about 90% or about 30% of the time. HLA-A and HLA-B allele assignments for most subjects were reportedly predicted accurately using TCR beta sequences. In vitro work confirmed that three CMV-associated chains recognize CMV antigens.

The germline V gene has CDR1 SEHNR and CDR2 FQNEAQ (reference sequence). Between the trimmed V and J ends, which lost 4 bases and 5 bases, there was a span of 12 bases. The CDR3 has 14 residues. On this clone: Its antigen is not known.

13 Jbeta primers and 60 Vbeta primers were used for the PCR. Libraries were prepared by immunoSEQ multiplex PCR; TCRdb keeps only in-frame clonotypes and omits some of them. The sample shows 190,000 or so clones, roughly four fifths of them seen only once. The sequencing input was PBMCs. The rearrangement links TRBV7-9 to TRBJ2-1, with D tentatively TRBD2 (6 bases). The TCR was taken from a boy between 2 and 10 years old in good health and CMV-seronegative. CDR3 sequence reads: CASSSGLPNNEQFF. CDR3 nucleotide sequence: TGTGCCAGCAGCTCGGGACTGCCGAACAATGAGCAGTTCTTC.